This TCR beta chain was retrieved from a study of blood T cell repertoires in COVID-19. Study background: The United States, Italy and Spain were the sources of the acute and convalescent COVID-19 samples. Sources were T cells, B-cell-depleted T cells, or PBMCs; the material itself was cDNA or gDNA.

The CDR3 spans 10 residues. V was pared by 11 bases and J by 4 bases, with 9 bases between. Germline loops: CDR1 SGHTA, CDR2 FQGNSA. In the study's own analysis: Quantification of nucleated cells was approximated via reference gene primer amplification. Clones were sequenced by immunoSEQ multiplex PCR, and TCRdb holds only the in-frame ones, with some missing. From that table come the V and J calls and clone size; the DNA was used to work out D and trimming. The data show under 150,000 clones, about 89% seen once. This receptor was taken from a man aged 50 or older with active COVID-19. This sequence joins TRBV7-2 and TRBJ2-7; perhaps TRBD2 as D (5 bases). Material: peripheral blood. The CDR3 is CAGAAYEQYF. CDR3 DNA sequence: TGTGCCGGAGCGGCGTACGAGCAGTACTTC.